These 8 T cell receptor beta chains came from one sample sequenced in a study of cytotoxic CD8 clonotypes in ibrutinib-treated CLL. The method was immunoSEQ multiplex PCR; TCRdb's version includes in-frame clones alone and lacks a portion of them. The repertoire includes around 50,000 clones, 50% to 70% of them detected once, and 20% sits in the top ten. The sequencing used PBMCs, collected after 24 months of ibrutinib treatment. These receptors originate from a human donor with chronic lymphocytic leukemia.

This clone was picked up many times. This rearrangement joins TRBV5-4 to TRBJ1-2; D unclear. This CDR3 has 12 amino acids. Trimming cost V 2 bases and J 4 bases, with 6 bases left between them. The germline CDR1 and CDR2 sequences are SGHNT and YYREEE (reference sequence). The chain's CDR3 is CASSFPSYGYTF. The DNA for the CDR3 is TGTGCCAGCAGCTTTCCCTCCTATGGCTACACCTTC.

The chain carries TRBV5-1 and TRBJ2-1; 7 bases map to TRBD2. J lost 5 bases, V lost 0 bases, and 5 bases had no gene match. Germline V gene data show CDR1 as SGHRS and CDR2 as YFSETQ. The CDR3 covers 15 residues. CDR3 residues: CASSLVGGINNEQFF. The CDR3 nucleotides are TGCGCCAGCAGCTTGGTCGGGGGGATAAACAATGAGCAGTTCTTC.

This chain uses TRBV28 with TRBJ2-5; the D gene is possibly TRBD1 (6 bases). Per germline, CDR1 MDHEN and CDR2 SYDVKM. This CDR3 contains 15 residues. V was pared by 2 bases and J by 4 bases, with 14 bases between. This CDR3 is CASSLVQGKLETQYF. The CDR3 coding sequence is TGTGCCAGCAGTTTAGTACAGGGAAAACTAGAGACCCAGTACTTC.

The CDR3 coding sequence is TGTGCCAGCAGCTTATCGACGGGGGCCTATGGCTACACCTTC. Translation: CASSLSTGAYGYTF. The V call is TRBV7-9, the J call TRBJ1-2; a possible D gene is TRBD1 (6 bases). V was trimmed by 2 bases and J by 4 bases, leaving 11 bases between them. This CDR3 has 14 residues. Germline CDR1 is SEHNR and CDR2 is FQNEAQ (reference sequence).

This rearrangement joins TRBV6-5 to TRBJ2-5; D remains unclear. The length of the CDR3 is 15 residues. Deletions cut 0 bases from V and 5 bases from J, with 13 bases between. Germline values: CDR1 MNHEY, CDR2 SVGAGI. CDR3 sequence (DNA): TGTGCCAGCAGTTACTCGACACCGGGCTCGGAGACCCAGTACTTC. It is translated as CASSYSTPGSETQYF.

The chain is built from TRBV7-9 and TRBJ2-1; tentative D call: TRBD1 (6 bases). Germline-derived CDR1 and CDR2 are SEHNR and FQNEAQ (reference sequence). Trimming cost V 8 bases and J 4 bases, with 12 bases left between them. CDR3 length: 13 residues. CDR3 nucleotide sequence: TGTGCCAGCTTGGGGCAGGGGTACAATGAGCAGTTCTTC. Encoded protein: CASLGQGYNEQFF. Full variable domain (remainder filled in from reference TRBV7-9 and TRBJ2-1): DTGVSQNPRHKITKRGQNVTFRCDPISEHNRLYWYRQTLGQGPEFLTYFQNEAQLEKSRLLSDRFSAERPKGSFSTLEIQRTEQGDSAMYLCASLGQGYNEQFFGPGTRLTVL.

This chain uses TRBV2 with TRBJ2-5, with D tentatively TRBD1 (6 bases). Trimming removed 4 bases from V and 7 bases from J, with 13 bases in between. This CDR3 spans 13 amino acids. CDR1 is SNHLY and CDR2 is FYNNEI in the germline V gene. CDR3 DNA sequence: TGTGCCAGCAGTGTGGACAGCTCGGGGACCCAGTACTTC. Amino acids: CASSVDSSGTQYF.

This clone was counted between two and nine times. The chain has TRBV28 and TRBJ2-4, with D perhaps given as TRBD1 or TRBD2 (5 bases each). CDR3 length: 16 residues. Trimming took off 3 bases at V and 0 bases at J, with 12 bases between the two ends. Germline V gene data show CDR1 as MDHEN and CDR2 as SYDVKM. CDR3 bases: TGTGCCAGCAGTTTGGGGGTGACCCTAGCCAAAAACATTCAGTACTTC. It translates to CASSLGVTLAKNIQYF. The full variable domain, with the rest looked up from reference TRBV28 and TRBJ2-4, is DVKVTQSSRYLVKRTGEKVFLECVQDMDHENMFWYRQDPGLGLRLIYFSYDVKMKEKGDIPEGYSVSREKKERFSLILESASTNQTSMYLCASSLGVTLAKNIQYFGAGTRLSVL.